A selection of T cell receptor beta chains follows, all from one sample in a study of cytomegalovirus exposure and HLA in healthy donors. Assay used: immunoSEQ multiplex PCR; TCRdb lists only in-frame clones, some missing. The top ten hold over 12% of the sample, which has fewer than 200,000 clones, 75% to 80% seen once. The sample taken for sequencing was PBMCs. These TCRs come from a woman in her 30s in good health and CMV-seropositive. The CDR3 runs from the conserved cysteine through the conserved F or W. The D gene is left open where the match is weak. Clone size is shown for a subset of rows, as once, few, many or a class of expanded clone.

v_gene | abundance | d_gene | CDR3aa
TRBV28 | . | . | CASRPGGGGGASYEQYF
TRBV7-2 | . | . | CASSEYLGTSTGELFF
TRBV5-5 | many | . | CASSLGMGHRNYGYTF
TRBV15 | . | TRBD2 | CATSREMGGGPTDTQYF
TRBV28 | few | . | CASSQLQGRGTEQYF
TRBV19 | . | TRBD1 | CASTRDREEPQHF
TRBV19 | . | . | CASSTLAGAGDSSGANVLTF
TRBV5-1 | once | . | CASSNRVGNEKLFF
TRBV15 | . | . | CATSRDWSQPQHF
TRBV11-3 | once | . | CASSLGSGEKLFF
TRBV6-6 | . | . | CASSYPTQGLNDEQYF
TRBV27 | . | . | CASSLSGGLSQQYF
TRBV6-4 | . | TRBD1 | CASSDSLGTGSYNEQFF
TRBV2 | . | . | CASSEMDSIYNEQFF
TRBV4-1 | . | . | CASSLIRGDMSTEAFF
TRBV7-9 | . | . | CASSLAGRGETQYF
TRBV5-1 | . | TRBD1 | CASSLASGQGEKTQYF
TRBV6-5 | . | TRBD2 | CASTQIAGGYNEQFF
TRBV2 | . | . | CASSNKRDYEQYF
TRBV30 | . | TRBD1 | CAGALTGQLETQYF
TRBV5-1 | . | TRBD2 | CASSLSPSGGAHEQYF
TRBV2 | . | . | CASSLDRSTDTQYF
TRBV28 | . | . | CASRGGGADTQYF
TRBV9 | . | . | CASSVGAGGLDTQYF
TRBV28 | . | . | CASSSNAPRRGYTF
TRBV27 | . | . | CASRAQGSYEQYF
TRBV5-8 | . | . | CASSLEGTLHHGEQYF
TRBV7-2 | . | TRBD1 | CASSLATGNSGNTIYF
TRBV10-1 | . | . | CASSRENTGELFF
TRBV30 | . | TRBD2 | CAWSGGGGGMETQYF
TRBV25-1 | once | . | CASSRLNSYEQYF
TRBV5-6 | . | . | CASSLQGGGEKLFF
TRBV11-3 | . | . | CASAAVGGTGELFF
TRBV5-4 | . | . | CASSSNQGTDTQYF
TRBV4-1 | . | . | CASSRLGARQYF
TRBV4-2 | . | TRBD2 | CASSQDALAGGLADTQYF
TRBV9 | . | . | CARKGDHSPLHF
TRBV19 | . | . | CASSIGAGTEAFF
TRBV19 | . | . | CASSIGGRANEQYF
TRBV19 | . | . | CASSGRGPVNTGELFF
TRBV7-9 | . | TRBD1 | CASSSSRGRGAKNIQYF
TRBV28 | . | . | CASSPPGYSNQPQHF
TRBV28 | . | TRBD2 | CASSLSGGNYNEQFF
TRBV4-3 | . | . | CASSQVGGRSYGYTF
TRBV9 | . | TRBD1 | CASSVDGQDRNEQFF
TRBV6-1 | few | . | CASPPDTDNEQFF